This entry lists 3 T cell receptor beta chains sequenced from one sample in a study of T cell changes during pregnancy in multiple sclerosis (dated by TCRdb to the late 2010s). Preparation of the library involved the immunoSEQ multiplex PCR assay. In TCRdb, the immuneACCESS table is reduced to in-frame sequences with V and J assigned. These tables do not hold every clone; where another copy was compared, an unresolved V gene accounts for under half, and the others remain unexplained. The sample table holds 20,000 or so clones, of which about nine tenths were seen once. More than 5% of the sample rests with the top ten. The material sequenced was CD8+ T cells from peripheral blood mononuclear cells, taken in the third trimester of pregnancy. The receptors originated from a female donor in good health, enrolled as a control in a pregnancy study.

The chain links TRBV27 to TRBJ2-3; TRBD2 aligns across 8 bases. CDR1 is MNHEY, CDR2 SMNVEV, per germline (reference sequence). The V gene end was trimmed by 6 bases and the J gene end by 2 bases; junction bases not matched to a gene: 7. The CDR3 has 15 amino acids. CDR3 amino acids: CASSPGTRDTDTQYF. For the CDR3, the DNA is TGTGCCAGCAGCCCCGGGACTAGGGACACAGATACGCAGTATTTT.

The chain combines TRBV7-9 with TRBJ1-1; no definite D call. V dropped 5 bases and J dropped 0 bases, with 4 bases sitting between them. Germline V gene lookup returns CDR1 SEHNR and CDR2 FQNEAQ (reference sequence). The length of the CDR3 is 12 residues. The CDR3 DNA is TGTGCCAGCAGCCCAGTGAACACTGAAGCTTTCTTT. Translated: CASSPVNTEAFF.

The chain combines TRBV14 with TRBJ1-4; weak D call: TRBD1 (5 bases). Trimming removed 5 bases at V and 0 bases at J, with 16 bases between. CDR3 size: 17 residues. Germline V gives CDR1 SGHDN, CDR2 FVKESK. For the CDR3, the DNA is TGTGCCAGCAGCGGGACTAGAGGATTCGCAACTAATGAAAAACTGTTTTTT. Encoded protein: CASSGTRGFATNEKLFF. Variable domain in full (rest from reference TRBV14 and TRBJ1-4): EAGVTQFPSHSVIEKGQTVTLRCDPISGHDNLYWYRRVMGKEIKFLLHFVKESKQDESGMPNNRFLAERTGGTYSTLKVQPAELEDSGVYFCASSGTRGFATNEKLFFGSGTQLSVL.